Given below is one T cell receptor beta chain in context. This sample was taken from a study of human T cells and chemical hapten exposure. The time point: patch test 1, 2 weeks after DPC sensitization. Treatment indicated: therapeutic diphenylcyclopropenone sensitization with weekly scalp DPC. The ends were cut back, 5 bases at V and 6 bases at J, with 11 bases in the middle. There are 13 residues in the CDR3. CDR1 and CDR2 from the germline V gene are MNHEY and SVGEGT. One entry per CDR3 protein results from TCRdb running MiXCR on the RACE reads. The table lists about 70,000 distinct CDR3 sequences, approximately 9.8% of them singletons.

The receptor comes from a woman between 40 and 50 years old with alopecia areata. Some clones in this sample may be carry-over from other donors' samples. The starting material was whole blood, obtained in connection with sensitization to the hapten diphenylcyclopropenone (DPC). This chain links TRBV6-2 or TRBV6-3 with TRBJ1-5; D is undetermined. This CDR3 reads CASSLGWFQPQHF. The CDR3 DNA follows: TGTGCCAGCAGTCTAGGGTGGTTTCAGCCCCAGCATTTT.